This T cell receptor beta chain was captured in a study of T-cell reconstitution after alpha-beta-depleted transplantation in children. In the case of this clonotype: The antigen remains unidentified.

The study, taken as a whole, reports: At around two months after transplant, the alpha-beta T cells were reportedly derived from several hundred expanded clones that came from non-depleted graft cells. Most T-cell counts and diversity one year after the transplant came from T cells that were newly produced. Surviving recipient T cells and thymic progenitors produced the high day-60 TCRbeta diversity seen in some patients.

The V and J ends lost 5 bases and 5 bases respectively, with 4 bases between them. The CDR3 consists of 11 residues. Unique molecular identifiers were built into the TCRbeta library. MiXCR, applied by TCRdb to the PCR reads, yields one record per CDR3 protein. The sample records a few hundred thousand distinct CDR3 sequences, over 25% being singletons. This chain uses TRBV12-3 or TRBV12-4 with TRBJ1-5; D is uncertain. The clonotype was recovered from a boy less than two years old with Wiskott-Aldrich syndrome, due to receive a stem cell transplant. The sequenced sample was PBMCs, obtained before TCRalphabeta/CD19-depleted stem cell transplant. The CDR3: CASSLDQPQHF. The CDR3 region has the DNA TGTGCCAGCAGTCTAGATCAGCCCCAGCATTTT.